Listed below are T cell receptor beta chains from one sample, sequenced in a study of blood T cell repertoires in COVID-19. Generated by immunoSEQ multiplex PCR, the TCRdb table keeps only in-frame clones and is missing some. The repertoire holds around 230,000 clones, with approximately 80% as singletons. The sequenced material came from PBMCs or T cells enriched from blood (not recorded which). These receptor sequences come from a man in his forties or fifties who had recovered from COVID-19. Each CDR3 is given with its conserved first and last residue. The D gene is left open where the match is weak. Some rows mark clone size as missing; the rest say once, few, many or name a class of expanded clone.

NA,TRBJ2-1,NA,TRBV5-1,TGCGCCAGCAGCTTACCCGGGAATGAGCAGTTCTTC,CASSLPGNEQFF
NA,TRBJ1-1,NA,TRBV5-4,TGTGCCAGCAGTCCCACCGGGACAAACACTGAAGCTTTCTTT,CASSPTGTNTEAFF
TRBD2,TRBJ2-1,NA,TRBV10-2,TGCGCCAGCAGTCCTTGGACTAGCGGTTACAATGAGCAGTTCTTC,CASSPWTSGYNEQFF
NA,TRBJ1-1,NA,TRBV27,TGTGCCAGCAGTCCATTCATGAACACTGAAGCTTTCTTT,CASSPFMNTEAFF
NA,TRBJ2-7,NA,TRBV5-4,TGTGCCAGCAGCTTAAGCGATACCTACGAGCAGTACTTC,CASSLSDTYEQYF
NA,TRBJ1-1,NA,TRBV6-5,TGTGCCAGCAGTCTGGCTCGGGGGTTAACAACTGAAGCTTTCTTT,CASSLARGLTTEAFF
TRBD1,TRBJ2-7,NA,TRBV4-3,TGCGCCAGCAGCCAGGACAGGGTACGGTACGAGCAGTACTTC,CASSQDRVRYEQYF
NA,TRBJ1-1,NA,TRBV4-1,TGCGCCAGCAGCCAGGGACTCCTCCAGACTGAAGCTTTCTTT,CASSQGLLQTEAFF
NA,TRBJ2-1,few,TRBV19,TGTGCCACACTGGGACTGGCCTACAATGAGCAGTTCTTC,CATLGLAYNEQFF
NA,TRBJ1-6,NA,TRBV7-2,TGTGCCAGCAGCTTAGGTGCGGGGGGATCACCCCTCCACTTT,CASSLGAGGSPLHF
TRBD1,TRBJ2-4,NA,TRBV7-9,TGTGCCAGCAGCCGGGGACAGGGGGTTGACATTCAGTACTTC,CASSRGQGVDIQYF
TRBD1,TRBJ1-2,NA,TRBV27,TGTGCCAGCAGTTGGACAGGGGGCGTTAGGGGCTACACCTTC,CASSWTGGVRGYTF
TRBD1,TRBJ1-1,NA,TRBV18,TGTGCCAGCTCACTGGGACAGGGAGATCTCACTGAAGCTTTCTTT,CASSLGQGDLTEAFF
TRBD1,TRBJ2-5,NA,TRBV19,TGTGCCAGTAGCCCCAGGGGGCGACGAGAGACCCAGTACTTC,CASSPRGRRETQYF
NA,TRBJ1-6,NA,TRBV15,TGTGCCACCAGCAGCAACACCGGGGGATCGAAGAATTCACCCCTCCACTTT,CATSSNTGGSKNSPLHF
NA,TRBJ1-1,NA,TRBV6-4,TGTGCCAGCACCAGGGCACCCGGATCGGGTGATGAAGCTTTCTTT,CASTRAPGSGDEAFF
TRBD1,TRBJ2-7,NA,TRBV9,TGTGCCAGCAGCCACCCCATGGGACAGGGGACCTACGAGCAGTACTTC,CASSHPMGQGTYEQYF
TRBD2,TRBJ2-3,NA,TRBV2,TGTGCCAGCAGTGTCTTAGCGGGAGGAGGCACAGATACGCAGTATTTT,CASSVLAGGGTDTQYF
TRBD1,TRBJ1-5,NA,TRBV29-1,TGCAGCGTTATACCGGGACAGGGCAATCAGCCCCAGCATTTT,CSVIPGQGNQPQHF
TRBD1,TRBJ2-2,NA,TRBV19,TGTGCCAGTAGTGCGACAGGGATTGTCGGGGAGCTGTTTTTT,CASSATGIVGELFF
NA,TRBJ2-3,NA,TRBV20-1,TGCAGTGCTAGTCAGGGCCGCACAGATACGCAGTATTTT,CSASQGRTDTQYF
TRBD2,TRBJ2-7,NA,TRBV3-1/TRBV3-2,TGTGCCAGCAGCCAATTTGGGAGACTAGCGGCCTACGAGCAGTACTTC,CASSQFGRLAAYEQYF
NA,TRBJ1-5,once,TRBV11-1,TGTGCCAGCAGCTTTAATAGCAATCAGCCCCAGCATTTT,CASSFNSNQPQHF
TRBD1,TRBJ1-3,NA,TRBV7-9,TGTGCCAGCAGCTTACAGGGGGTTGGAAACACCATATATTTT,CASSLQGVGNTIYF
NA,TRBJ2-7,NA,TRBV7-9,TGTGCCAGCAGCCCCCGGACAGCAATATCCTACGAGCAGTACTTC,CASSPRTAISYEQYF
NA,TRBJ1-5,few,TRBV7-2,TGTGCCAGCACCTTAGGAGGGAATAGCAATCAGCCCCAGCATTTT,CASTLGGNSNQPQHF
NA,TRBJ1-6,few,TRBV4-2,TGTGCCAGCAGCCAAGGGACAAACAACCTCCACTTT,CASSQGTNNLHF
NA,TRBJ1-2,few,TRBV7-9,TGTGCCAGCAGCTTAGTCCAGAGGAACAGGGACGGCTACACCTTC,CASSLVQRNRDGYTF